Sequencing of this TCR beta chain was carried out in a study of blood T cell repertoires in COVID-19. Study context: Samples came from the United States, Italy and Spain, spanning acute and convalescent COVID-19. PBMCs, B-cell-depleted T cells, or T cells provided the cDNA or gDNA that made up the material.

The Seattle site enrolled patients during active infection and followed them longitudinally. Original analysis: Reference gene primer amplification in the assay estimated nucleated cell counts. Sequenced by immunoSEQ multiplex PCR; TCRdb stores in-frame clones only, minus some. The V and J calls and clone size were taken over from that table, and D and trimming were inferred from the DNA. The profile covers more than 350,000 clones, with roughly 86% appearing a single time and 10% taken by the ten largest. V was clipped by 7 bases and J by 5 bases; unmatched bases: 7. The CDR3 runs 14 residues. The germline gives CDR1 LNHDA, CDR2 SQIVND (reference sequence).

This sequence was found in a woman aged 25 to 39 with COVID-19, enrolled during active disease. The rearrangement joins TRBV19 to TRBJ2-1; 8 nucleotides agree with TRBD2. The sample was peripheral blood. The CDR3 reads CASNVAGTNNEQFF. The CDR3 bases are TGTGCCAGTAATGTAGCGGGGACTAACAATGAGCAGTTCTTC.